One and the same sample provided the 32 T cell receptor beta chains below, sequenced in a study of a mutant IDH1 vaccine in newly diagnosed glioma. This table comes from immunoSEQ multiplex PCR, and its TCRdb copy is limited to in-frame clones, with some not included. The repertoire holds some 100,000 clones, with 83% as singletons. Time point reported: baseline, week 1 (first vaccination visit). Treatment described: pre-vaccination baseline after standard-of-care therapy. The sample was PBMCs, taken from a glioma patient treated with radiotherapy, temozolomide or both. The origin of the receptors is a woman in her fifties or sixties with glioma.

The genes are TRBV2 and TRBJ2-4; D is uncertain. The CDR3 runs 15 residues. The germline V gene has CDR1 SNHLY and CDR2 FYNNEI. V shed 4 bases and J shed 0 bases, with 10 bases lying between them. DNA of the CDR3: TGTGCCAGCAGTGGCTGGGGATTAGCCAAAAACATTCAGTACTTC. This gives the protein CASSGWGLAKNIQYF.

J is TRBJ1-6 and V is TRBV25-1, with 9 positions matching TRBD1. The germline CDR1 and CDR2 sequences are MGHDK and SYGVNS. Losses at the gene ends were 7 bases for V and 9 bases for J; bases not matched to a gene: 10. This CDR3 has 15 residues. CDR3 region: CASTPGQGTGSPLHF. The CDR3 nucleotides are TGTGCCAGCACTCCGGGACAGGGAACTGGTTCACCCCTCCACTTT.

J is TRBJ2-5 and V is TRBV20-1; D remains unclear. The V gene lost 6 bases and the J gene lost 4 bases, with 9 bases spanning the gap. CDR3 length: 11 residues. In germline, CDR1 is DFQATT, CDR2 SNEGSKA (reference sequence). The CDR3 sequence is CSALNRETQYF. In DNA form, the CDR3 reads TGCAGTGCCCTGAACAGAGAGACCCAGTACTTC.

This sequence joins TRBV19 and TRBJ1-6, with D possibly matching TRBD1 (6 bases). The CDR3 consists of 15 residues. CDR1 LNHDA and CDR2 SQIVND come from the germline V gene (reference sequence). Trimming cost V 5 bases and J 7 bases, with 15 bases left between them. For the CDR3, the DNA is TGTGCCAGTAGTGGGGCAGGGGCGTTAAATTCACCCCTCCACTTT. Translated: CASSGAGALNSPLHF. Drawing the rest from reference TRBV19 and TRBJ1-6, the complete variable domain is DGGITQSPKYLFRKEGQNVTLSCEQNLNHDAMYWYRQDPGQGLRLIYYSQIVNDFQKGDIAEGYSVSREKKESFPLTVTSAQKNPTAFYLCASSGAGALNSPLHFGNGTRLTVT.

The table lists this clone with many counts. Other DNA sequences in the sample encode the same CDR3. The CDR3 is CASSLRQGNEKLFF. In nucleotides, the CDR3 is TGTGCCAGCAGCTTACGGCAGGGTAATGAAAAACTGTTTTTT. The chain is built from TRBV7-9 and TRBJ1-4; TRBD1 is a possible D gene (5 bases). Trimming cost V 2 bases and J 4 bases, with 8 bases left between them. The germline V gene encodes CDR1 SEHNR and CDR2 FQNEAQ (reference sequence). The CDR3 extends over 14 amino acids.

This chain connects TRBV4-1 to TRBJ1-6; D is ambiguous. The germline V and J ends were trimmed by 0 bases and 9 bases, with 18 bases remaining between them. Germline V CDR1 and CDR2: MGHRA, YSYEKL. The CDR3 spans 17 residues. The CDR3 DNA reads as TGCGCCAGCAGCCAAGAAGGCCCGCCTGATAGGGTTTCACCCCTCCACTTT. Encoded protein: CASSQEGPPDRVSPLHF.

This clone was observed a few times. V and J are TRBV19 and TRBJ1-1, with D maybe TRBD1 (5 bases). The CDR3 spans 15 residues. Looked up from germline, CDR1 is LNHDA and CDR2 is SQIVND (reference sequence). Trimming stripped 7 bases from V and 6 bases from J, with 21 bases between. CDR3 loop: CASNLSPGVSPEAFF. CDR3 DNA: TGTGCCAGTAATTTAAGTCCGGGGGTTAGCCCTGAAGCTTTCTTT.

This chain joins TRBV5-6 and TRBJ2-1; tentatively, D is TRBD1 or TRBD2 (5 bases each). The V and J ends lost 2 bases and 9 bases respectively, with 9 bases between them. The germline gives CDR1 SGHDT, CDR2 YYEEEE. The CDR3 length is 12 residues. The CDR3 nucleotides read TGTGCCAGCAGCTTTGGGGGTCGTGAGCAGTTCTTC. It translates to CASSFGGREQFF.

The chain links TRBV9 to TRBJ2-7; the match to TRBD1 covers 10 bases. CDR1 is SGDLS and CDR2 is YYNGEE in the germline V gene. J was trimmed by 2 bases and V by 0 bases; bases with no gene match: 5. The CDR3 covers 16 residues. The CDR3 protein is CASSVGWGTGAYEQYF. The CDR3 nucleotides read TGTGCCAGCAGCGTAGGTTGGGGGACAGGGGCCTACGAGCAGTACTTC.

This chain uses TRBV10-1 with TRBJ1-1, with 8 bases lining up with TRBD1. Per germline, CDR1 WNHNN and CDR2 SYGVQD (reference sequence). V lost 6 bases and J lost 4; bases outside the gene matches: 13. This CDR3 contains 16 residues. The CDR3 here is CASSQAGTGSGTEAFF. The CDR3 nucleotides are TGCGCCAGCAGCCAGGCCGGGACAGGTAGCGGCACTGAAGCTTTCTTT.

The gene calls are TRBV10-3 and TRBJ2-1, with 9 bases aligning to TRBD2. The V gene end was trimmed by 8 bases and the J gene end by 5 bases; junction bases not matched to a gene: 4. CDR3 length: 13 residues. Germline V CDR1 and CDR2: ENHRY, SYGVKD. DNA of the CDR3: TGTGCCATCGGGGGACTAGCTAACAATGAGCAGTTCTTC. This codes for CAIGGLANNEQFF.

This chain uses TRBV6-5 with TRBJ2-7; TRBD1 matches 8 bases. Looked up from germline, CDR1 is MNHEY and CDR2 is SVGAGI. The CDR3 is 15 amino acids. V lost 6 bases, J lost 0 bases, and 7 bases stayed unmatched. The CDR3 DNA follows: TGTGCCAGCAGCCACGGACAGGGTAGCTCCTACGAGCAGTACTTC. Encoded protein: CASSHGQGSSYEQYF.

This clone was detected a few times. The CDR3 sequence: CATGTLYEQYF. CDR3 in DNA: TGTGCCACCGGGACACTCTACGAGCAGTACTTC. This sequence joins TRBV6-5 and TRBJ2-7; weak D call: TRBD1 (6 bases). In germline, CDR1 is MNHEY, CDR2 SVGAGI. The V end was cut by 10 bases, the J end by 3 bases, with 10 bases between. This CDR3 is 11 amino acids long.

This clone was seen only once. The chain recombines TRBV29-1 with TRBJ2-5, with 14 bases that match TRBD2. J was trimmed by 1 base and V by 4 bases; bases with no gene match: 2. Germline CDR1 and CDR2: SQVTM and ANQGSEA. The CDR3 contains 15 residues. The CDR3 loop reads CSVGTSGGSQETQYF. The CDR3 nucleotides are TGCAGCGTTGGGACTAGCGGGGGGTCCCAAGAGACCCAGTACTTC. Variable domain in full (rest from reference TRBV29-1 and TRBJ2-5): SAVISQKPSRDICQRGTSLTIQCQVDSQVTMMFWYRQQPGQSLTLIATANQGSEATYESGFVIDKFPISRPNLTFSTLTVSNMSPEDSSIYLCSVGTSGGSQETQYFGPGTRLLVL.

In its sample, this clone was seen once. J is TRBJ1-2 and V is TRBV18; the match to TRBD1 covers 7 bases. Germline V lookup: CDR1 KGHSH, CDR2 LQKENI. The J segment lost 0 bases and the V segment lost 3 bases, leaving 4 bases of the junction unmatched. This CDR3 region has 15 residues. This CDR3 is CASSPIDRANYGYTF. DNA of the CDR3: TGTGCCAGCTCACCGATTGACAGGGCTAACTATGGCTACACCTTC.

The rearrangement links TRBV19 to TRBJ1-6, with no clear D. The V gene's germline CDR1 is LNHDA and CDR2 SQIVND (reference sequence). CDR3 length: 13 residues. V shed 10 bases and J shed 7 bases, with 14 bases lying between them. CDR3 sequence reads: CATAKDGNSPLHF. CDR3 nucleotide sequence: TGTGCCACCGCAAAGGACGGGAATTCACCCCTCCACTTT.

The rearrangement uses TRBV5-8 and TRBJ1-3, with a possible D match to TRBD1 (5 bases). Trimming pared 1 base from V and 4 bases from J, leaving 9 bases between. The germline gives CDR1 SGHTS, CDR2 YDEGEE. The CDR3 totals 14 residues. CDR3 in DNA: TGTGCCAGCAGCTTGAAGGGGTCAGGAAACACCATATATTTT. Residues: CASSLKGSGNTIYF.

CDR3 sequence: CASSLEVGEQYF. The CDR3 DNA follows: TGTGCCAGCAGCTTAGAGGTGGGCGAGCAGTACTTC. The chain links TRBV7-9 to TRBJ2-7; D not certain. The V gene's germline CDR1 is SEHNR and CDR2 FQNEAQ (reference sequence). Trimming left V 1 base short and J 6 bases short, with 7 bases between. The CDR3 has 12 amino acids.

The sample holds a few counts of this clone. This sequence joins TRBV9 and TRBJ2-1; D not certain. In germline, CDR1 is SGDLS, CDR2 YYNGEE. The CDR3 is made up of 12 amino acids. V shed 1 base and J shed 5 bases, with 4 bases lying between them. This CDR3 reads CASSVLDNEQFF. The CDR3, as DNA: TGTGCCAGCAGCGTACTAGACAATGAGCAGTTCTTC.

V and J are TRBV9 and TRBJ2-1; 10 positions match TRBD2. Germline loops: CDR1 SGDLS, CDR2 YYNGEE. The J segment lost 4 bases and the V segment lost 4 bases, leaving 11 bases of the junction unmatched. This CDR3 has 17 residues. The CDR3 sequence: CASSPTGRTSGYNEQFF. The CDR3 region has the DNA TGTGCCAGCAGCCCTACCGGGAGGACTAGCGGATACAATGAGCAGTTCTTC.

This chain links TRBV6-1 with TRBJ1-2; D call uncertain. The CDR3 runs to 13 residues. V lost 6 bases to trimming and J lost 2 bases, with 10 bases between them. Per the germline V gene, CDR1 is MNHNS and CDR2 is SASEGT. CDR3 sequence: CASRAGVNYGYTF. CDR3 bases: TGTGCCAGCAGAGCAGGAGTCAACTATGGCTACACCTTC.

This clone was seen once. The gene calls are TRBV9 and TRBJ2-7; D uncertain. V dropped 4 bases and J dropped 4 bases, with 18 bases sitting between them. Germline V gives CDR1 SGDLS, CDR2 YYNGEE. The CDR3 is 15 residues long. The chain's CDR3 is CASSPDSGSFYEQYF. The DNA for the CDR3 is TGTGCCAGCAGCCCTGACTCCGGGTCCTTTTACGAGCAGTACTTC.

The chain carries TRBV18 and TRBJ2-7; 11 nucleotides agree with TRBD2. Looked up from germline, CDR1 is KGHSH and CDR2 is LQKENI. The CDR3 sequence is 15 residues long. V gave up 6 bases and J gave up 2 bases; unmatched junction bases: 6. The CDR3 DNA reads TGTGCCAGCTCGGTAACTAGCGGGGGCACCTACGAGCAGTACTTC. This sequence encodes CASSVTSGGTYEQYF.

This sequence joins TRBV19 and TRBJ1-5, with D possibly matching TRBD1 (6 bases). Germline values: CDR1 LNHDA, CDR2 SQIVND (reference sequence). CDR3 length equals 17 residues. V was clipped by 3 bases and J by 4 bases, with 19 bases between them. The DNA of the CDR3 is TGTGCCAGTAGTATCGTCAAGGGGGACAAGGGGAATCAGCCCCAGCATTTT. Amino acids: CASSIVKGDKGNQPQHF.

The chain is built from TRBV19 and TRBJ1-6; tentatively, D is TRBD1 (6 bases). Trimming removed 7 bases at V and 8 bases at J, with 12 bases between. The length of the CDR3 is 13 residues. From germline, CDR1 is LNHDA and CDR2 SQIVND (reference sequence). CDR3 nucleotide sequence: TGTGCCAGTAACGGCAGGGGTGATTCACCCCTCCACTTT. This translates into CASNGRGDSPLHF.

V gene TRBV5-1 combines with J gene TRBJ1-2, with D unresolved. V lost 0 bases and J lost 5, with 11 bases in between. The CDR3 has 14 amino acids. CDR1 SGHRS and CDR2 YFSETQ come from the germline V gene. The CDR3 region has the DNA TGCGCCAGCAGCTTGGAAGGCAGCCGGTATGGCTACACCTTC. It is translated as CASSLEGSRYGYTF.

This chain joins TRBV6-6 and TRBJ1-5, with 9 positions matching TRBD1. The V gene end was trimmed by 7 bases and the J gene end by 6 bases; junction bases not matched to a gene: 7. CDR3 length equals 14 residues. From germline, CDR1 is MNHNY and CDR2 SVGAGI (reference sequence). CDR3 amino acids: CASTIGTGTQPQHF. The CDR3 DNA reads TGTGCCAGCACTATAGGGACAGGGACTCAGCCCCAGCATTTT.

The chain carries TRBV2 and TRBJ1-2, with 7 bases identical to TRBD1. This CDR3 contains 14 residues. Germline V gives CDR1 SNHLY, CDR2 FYNNEI. V was pared by 5 bases and J by 4 bases, with 7 bases of the junction left unmatched. In DNA, the CDR3 is TGTGCCAGCAGTCCTAACAGGGGCACCTATGGCTACACCTTC. Translated, it gives CASSPNRGTYGYTF.

The chain employs TRBV28 and TRBJ2-7; 8 positions match TRBD1. CDR1 and CDR2 (germline): MDHEN, SYDVKM. Unmatched junction bases numbered 10, after V lost 4 bases and J lost 11 bases. The CDR3 length is 13 residues. CDR3 coding DNA: TGTGCCAGCAGTTCGACAGGGGAGGAGGGGGAGTACTTC. This gives the protein CASSSTGEEGEYF.

The chain combines TRBV19 with TRBJ1-1; D gene unclear. CDR3 length: 13 amino acids. CDR1 and CDR2 (germline): LNHDA, SQIVND (reference sequence). The V and J ends lost 6 bases and 0 bases respectively, with 8 bases between them. CDR3 coding DNA: TGTGCCAGTAGGGACGGATTGAACACTGAAGCTTTCTTT. This encodes CASRDGLNTEAFF.

The chain employs TRBV6-5 and TRBJ2-2, with D possibly being TRBD2 (5 bases). Germline V gene lookup returns CDR1 MNHEY and CDR2 SVGAGI. This CDR3 contains 12 residues. V was trimmed by 7 bases and J by 5 bases, leaving 8 bases between them. CDR3 sequence: CASKSGTGELFF. The CDR3 DNA reads TGTGCCAGCAAAAGCGGAACCGGGGAGCTGTTTTTT.

The chain uses TRBV11-2 and TRBJ2-1; D perhaps matches TRBD1 (6 bases). V lost 6 bases to trimming and J lost 0 bases, with 21 bases between them. Germline-derived CDR1 and CDR2 are SGHAT and FQNNGV. The CDR3 length is 18 residues. In DNA form, the CDR3 reads TGTGCCAGCAGAGCGTCCAGGGGTTTGCTTAGCTCCTACAATGAGCAGTTCTTC. It encodes CASRASRGLLSSYNEQFF. Full variable domain (outside the CDR3, taken from reference TRBV11-2 and TRBJ2-1): EAGVAQSPRYKIIEKRQSVAFWCNPISGHATLYWYQQILGQGPKLLIQFQNNGVVDDSQLPKDRFSAERLKGVDSTLKIQPAKLEDSAVYLCASRASRGLLSSYNEQFFGPGTRLTVL.